The source of this T cell receptor beta chain is a study of cytomegalovirus exposure and HLA in healthy donors. About the study: In an earlier analysis, 117 million unique TCR beta sequences were found from 150 million to 200 million T cells.

Worth noting for this clone: Its matching antigen is unknown.

Overall study findings and caveats: Later analysis found that TCR beta chains associated with HLA were more clonally expanded than other, equally common chains. Being productive about 90% or about 30% of the time was typical of most TCR beta V segments in an earlier analysis.

The CDR3 covers 14 residues. V was pared by 1 base and J by 2 bases, with 9 bases between. Germline lookup yields CDR1 SGHVS and CDR2 FNYEAQ. Researchers ran the PCR with 60 Vbeta and 13 Jbeta primers. Assay: immunoSEQ multiplex PCR; the TCRdb copy retains only in-frame clones and omits some. The table includes 170,000 or so clones, about 84% detected once. The sequence came from a young man in good health and CMV-seronegative. Sequenced sample: PBMCs. This chain uses TRBV7-6 with TRBJ2-7; weak D call: TRBD1 (6 bases). CDR3 region: CASSLGGPPYEQYF. In DNA form, the CDR3 reads TGTGCCAGCAGCTTAGGGGGGCCTCCCTACGAGCAGTACTTC.